The entry that follows covers one T cell receptor beta chain sequence. Profiling relied on immunoSEQ multiplex PCR, and the TCRdb table lists in-frame clones only, not all of them. Of roughly 280,000 clones in the sample, 75% to 90% are singletons; the top ten hold 2.2%. This specimen comes from a study of blood T cell repertoires in COVID-19. Overall study: Spain, Italy and the United States supplied samples that represented acute and convalescent COVID-19. T cells, B-cell-depleted T cells, or PBMCs supplied cDNA or gDNA.

Looked up from germline, CDR1 is SQVTM and CDR2 is ANQGSEA. Deletions cut 4 bases from V and 4 bases from J, with 13 bases between. The CDR3 loop spans 13 amino acids. The chain links TRBV29-1 to TRBJ1-1; D is ambiguous. The sample consisted of peripheral blood. The sequence was obtained from a man between 50 and 59 years old with acute or convalescent COVID-19. The CDR3 is CSVVVDAGTEAFF. CDR3 nucleotides: TGCAGCGTTGTAGTAGATGCGGGCACTGAAGCTTTCTTT.